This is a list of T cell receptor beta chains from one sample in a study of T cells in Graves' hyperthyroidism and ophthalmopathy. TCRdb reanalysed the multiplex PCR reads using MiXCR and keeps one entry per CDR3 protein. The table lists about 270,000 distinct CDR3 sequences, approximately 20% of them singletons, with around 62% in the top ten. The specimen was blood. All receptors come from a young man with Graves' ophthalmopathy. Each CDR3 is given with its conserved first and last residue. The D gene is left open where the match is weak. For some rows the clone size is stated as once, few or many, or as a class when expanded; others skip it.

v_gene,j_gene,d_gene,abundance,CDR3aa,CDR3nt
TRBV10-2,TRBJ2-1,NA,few,CASSEEKRSSYNEQFF,TGCGCCAGCAGTGAGGAAAAGCGGAGCTCCTACAATGAGCAGTTCTTC
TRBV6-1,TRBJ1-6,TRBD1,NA,CASNRGQDNSPLHF,TGTGCCAGTAACCGAGGACAGGATAATTCACCCCTCCACTTT
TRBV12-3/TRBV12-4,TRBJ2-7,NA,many,CASSLRGRSYEQYF,TGTGCCAGCAGTTTGAGAGGGAGATCCTACGAGCAGTACTTC
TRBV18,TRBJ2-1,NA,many,CASSPGSSYNEQFF,TGTGCCAGCTCACCCGGGAGCTCCTACAATGAGCAGTTCTTC
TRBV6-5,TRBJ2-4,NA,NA,CASSYSPLGAKNIQYF,TGTGCCAGCAGTTACTCGCCCTTAGGAGCCAAAAACATTCAGTACTTC
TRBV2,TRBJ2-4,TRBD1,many,CASTPGTGFDIQYF,TGTGCCAGCACCCCCGGGACAGGGTTCGACATTCAGTACTTC
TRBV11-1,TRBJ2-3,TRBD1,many,CASSWGQGATTDTQYF,TGTGCCAGCAGCTGGGGACAGGGGGCCACCACAGATACGCAGTATTTT
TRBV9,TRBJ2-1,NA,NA,CASSVDEVQFF,TGTGCCAGCAGCGTAGACGAGGTGCAGTTCTTC
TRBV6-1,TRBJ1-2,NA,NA,CASSAGQRTGGYTF,TGTGCCAGCAGTGCAGGACAGCGAACGGGTGGCTACACCTTC
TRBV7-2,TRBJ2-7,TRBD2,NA,CASSLLAGGNYEQYF,TGTGCCAGCAGCTTACTAGCGGGAGGGAATTACGAGCAGTACTTC
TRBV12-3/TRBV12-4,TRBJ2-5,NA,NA,CASSLAPSETQYF,TGTGCCAGCAGTTTAGCGCCCAGCGAGACCCAGTACTTC
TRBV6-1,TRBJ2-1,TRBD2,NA,CASGLGNEQFF,TGTGCCTCGGGACTAGGCAATGAGCAGTTCTTC
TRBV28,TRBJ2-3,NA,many,CASSFQGLPHPQYF,TGTGCCAGCAGTTTTCAAGGACTGCCGCATCCGCAGTATTTT
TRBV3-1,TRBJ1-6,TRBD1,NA,CASSPGQGESYNSPLHF,TGTGCCAGCAGCCCCGGGCAGGGGGAGTCCTATAATTCACCCCTCCACTTT
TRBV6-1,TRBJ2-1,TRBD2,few,CASSKTGTSALEQFF,TGTGCCAGCAGTAAGACCGGGACTAGCGCTCTCGAGCAGTTCTTC
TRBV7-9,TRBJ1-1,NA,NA,CASSQSGNTEAFF,TGTGCCAGCAGCCAGAGTGGGAACACTGAAGCTTTCTTT
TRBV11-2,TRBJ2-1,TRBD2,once,CASSRRSGAFNEQFF,TGTGCCAGCAGCCGTAGAAGCGGGGCCTTCAATGAGCAGTTCTTC
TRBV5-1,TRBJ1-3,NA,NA,CASSPKIGGVSGNTIYF,TGCGCCAGCAGCCCGAAAATTGGAGGGGTGTCTGGAAACACCATATATTTT
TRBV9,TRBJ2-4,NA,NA,CASSADPEDIQYF,TGTGCCAGCAGTGCGGACCCCGAGGACATTCAGTACTTC
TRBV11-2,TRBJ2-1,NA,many,CASSLDIEQFF,TGTGCCAGCAGCTTAGATATTGAGCAGTTCTTC
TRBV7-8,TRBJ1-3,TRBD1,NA,CASSLATGVSGNTIYF,TGTGCCAGCAGCTTAGCCACAGGGGTCTCTGGAAACACCATATATTTT
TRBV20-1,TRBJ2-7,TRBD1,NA,CSARAPGQGEQYF,TGCAGTGCTAGAGCCCCCGGACAGGGCGAGCAGTACTTC
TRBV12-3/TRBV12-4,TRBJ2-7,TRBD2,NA,CASSTRLAVSYEQYF,TGTGCCAGCAGCACCCGACTAGCGGTATCCTACGAGCAGTACTTC
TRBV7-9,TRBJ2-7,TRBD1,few,CASSSGQGRYEQYF,TGTGCCAGCAGCTCGGGACAGGGCCGATACGAGCAGTACTTC
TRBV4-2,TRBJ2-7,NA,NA,CASSQEHGLDTYEQYF,TGTGCCAGCAGCCAAGAGCACGGGTTAGACACCTACGAGCAGTACTTC
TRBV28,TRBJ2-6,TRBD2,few,CASSSLGGSLSGANVLTF,TGTGCCAGCAGTTCGTTAGGCGGGAGCCTCTCTGGGGCCAACGTCCTGACTTTC
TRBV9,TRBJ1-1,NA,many,CASSAGQITEAFF,TGTGCCAGCAGCGCCGGACAGATCACTGAAGCTTTCTTT
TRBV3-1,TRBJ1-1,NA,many,CASSRQGWNTEAFF,TGTGCCAGCAGCCGGCAGGGGTGGAACACTGAAGCTTTCTTT
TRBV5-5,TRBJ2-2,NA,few,CASSSEGISFSNTGELFF,TGTGCCAGCAGCAGCGAGGGGATCTCCTTTTCGAACACCGGGGAGCTGTTTTTT
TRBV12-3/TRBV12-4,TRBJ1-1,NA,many,CASSFAQNTEAFF,TGTGCCAGCAGTTTCGCCCAGAACACTGAAGCTTTCTTT
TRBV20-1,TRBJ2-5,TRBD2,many,CSARGEGSGEETQYF,TGCAGTGCTAGGGGGGAGGGTAGCGGAGAAGAGACCCAGTACTTC
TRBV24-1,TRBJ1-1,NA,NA,CATSGGIGTEAFF,TGTGCCACCAGTGGTGGGATCGGGACTGAAGCTTTCTTT
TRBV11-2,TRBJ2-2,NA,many,CASSLGLGTRPGELFF,TGTGCCAGCAGCTTAGGTTTGGGGACACGGCCCGGGGAGCTGTTTTTT
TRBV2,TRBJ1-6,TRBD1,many,CASSQDRAGNSPLHF,TGTGCCAGCAGTCAGGACAGGGCGGGTAATTCACCCCTCCACTTT
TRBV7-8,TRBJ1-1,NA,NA,CASSLVRGQYTEAFF,TGTGCCAGCAGCTTAGTCCGTGGGCAGTACACTGAAGCTTTCTTT
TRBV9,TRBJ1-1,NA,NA,CASSVKQRDTEAFF,TGTGCCAGCAGCGTAAAACAGAGAGACACTGAAGCTTTCTTT
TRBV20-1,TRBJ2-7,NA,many,CSARVPGKTYEQYF,TGCAGTGCTAGAGTACCAGGGAAGACGTACGAGCAGTACTTC
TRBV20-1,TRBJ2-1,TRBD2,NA,CSASRRSGRAFEQFF,TGCAGTGCTAGTCGACGGAGCGGGAGGGCTTTTGAGCAGTTCTTC
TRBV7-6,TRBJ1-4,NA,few,CASSLEVGRDEKLFF,TGTGCCAGCAGCTTAGAGGTTGGGCGCGATGAAAAACTGTTTTTT
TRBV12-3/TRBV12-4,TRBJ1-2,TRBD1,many,CASRTGQGANYGYTF,TGTGCCAGCAGAACTGGACAGGGAGCTAACTATGGCTACACCTTC
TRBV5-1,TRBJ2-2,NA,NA,CASSLARVNTGELFF,TGCGCCAGCAGCTTGGCCCGGGTGAACACCGGGGAGCTGTTTTTT
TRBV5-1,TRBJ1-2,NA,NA,CASTLEGRGGYTF,TGCGCCAGCACCTTAGAGGGCCGTGGTGGCTACACCTTC
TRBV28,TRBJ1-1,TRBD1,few,CASSLLTGTGFTEAFF,TGTGCCAGCAGTTTACTCACCGGGACAGGGTTCACTGAAGCTTTCTTT
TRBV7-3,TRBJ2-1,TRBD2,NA,CASSDLSLAGVYNEQFF,TGTGCCAGCAGCGACCTGTCCCTAGCGGGAGTTTACAATGAGCAGTTCTTC
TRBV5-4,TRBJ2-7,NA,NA,CASSLDRYYEQYF,TGTGCCAGCAGCTTGGATCGTTACTACGAGCAGTACTTC
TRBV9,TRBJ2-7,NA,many,CASSVGEAPGYEQYF,TGTGCCAGCAGCGTAGGCGAGGCGCCAGGTTACGAGCAGTACTTC
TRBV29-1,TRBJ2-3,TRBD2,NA,CSVRFSGRVGDTQYF,TGCAGCGTTCGATTTAGCGGGAGGGTGGGAGATACGCAGTATTTT
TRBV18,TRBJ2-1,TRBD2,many,CASSGLAGALNEQFF,TGTGCCAGCTCAGGACTAGCGGGAGCGCTCAATGAGCAGTTCTTC
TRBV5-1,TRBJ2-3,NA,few,CASSLAPEGTQYF,TGCGCCAGCAGCTTGGCGCCGGAGGGTACGCAGTATTTT
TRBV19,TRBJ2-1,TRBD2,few,CASSIDGTSDEQFF,TGTGCCAGTAGTATAGATGGGACTAGCGATGAGCAGTTCTTC
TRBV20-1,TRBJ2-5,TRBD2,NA,CSASLGLAGYKTQYF,TGCAGTGCTAGCCTCGGACTAGCGGGATACAAGACCCAGTACTTC
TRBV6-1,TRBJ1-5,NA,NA,CASSRDGTPYSNQPQHF,TGTGCCAGCAGCCGGGACGGGACTCCCTATAGCAATCAGCCCCAGCATTTT
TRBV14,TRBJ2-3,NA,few,CASSQEGISDTQYF,TGTGCCAGCAGCCAAGAGGGCATCTCAGATACGCAGTATTTT
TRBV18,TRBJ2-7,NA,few,CASSREGGSYEQYF,TGTGCCAGCTCCCGTGAGGGGGGGAGCTACGAGCAGTACTTC